The T cell receptor beta chain under discussion was sequenced for a study of cytomegalovirus exposure and HLA in healthy donors. On this clone itself: What it binds is not known.

The CDR3 is made up of 15 amino acids. CDR1 and CDR2 (germline): MRHNA, SNTAGT. Trimming cost V 5 bases and J 6 bases; bases outside gene matches: 4. The PCR was carried out with 60 Vbeta primers and 13 Jbeta primers. Data came from immunoSEQ multiplex PCR; TCRdb stores just in-frame clones and leaves some out. The table includes more than 70,000 clones, 76% detected once. Study-level findings and limits: Altogether, about 160 TCR beta chains were recorded as cytomegalovirus-associated. Reports indicate that TCR beta sequences accurately predicted the HLA-A and HLA-B alleles of most subjects. There were reportedly fewer N-insertions in an Asian-associated ancestry cluster than the approximately 700-donor mean, in a later analysis. In presence/absence analyses, roughly uniform sequencing depth across donors was assumed.

The sequenced sample consisted of PBMCs. This clonotype was sampled from a man in his forties in good health and CMV-seronegative. V and J are TRBV6-4 and TRBJ2-1; 13 bases map to TRBD2. This CDR3 is CASSLTSGGANEQFF. DNA for the CDR3: TGTGCCAGCAGTCTTACTAGCGGGGGGGCCAATGAGCAGTTCTTC.